A selection of T cell receptor beta chains follows, all from one sample in a study of read filtering for tumor transcriptome and immune sequencing. Via MiXCR, TCRdb re-called the reads, giving one row per CDR3 protein. The sample includes roughly 18,000 distinct CDR3 sequences, around 20% seen only once; the top ten take nearly 25%. The sequencing sample was made of a population of CD138-negative cells sorted from bone marrow. These receptors all stem from a donor at least 40 years old with multiple myeloma. Both conserved end residues are part of each CDR3. A D gene is named only where the DNA matches it firmly. Clone size appears in some rows only: once, few, many, or a class for an expanded clone.

d_call	v_call	j_call	clone_size	cdr3_aa	cdr3_nt
-	TRBV11-2	TRBJ2-6	many	CASSHLAVWGAGANVLTF	TGTGCCAGCAGTCATTTGGCGGTTTGGGGCGCTGGGGCCAACGTCCTGACTTTC
TRBD2	TRBV28	TRBJ2-7	-	CASSQEVAGHEQYF	TGTGCCAGCAGCCAAGAGGTAGCGGGGCACGAGCAGTACTTC
-	TRBV11-2	TRBJ2-1	many	CASSLGAGSAYNEQFF	TGTGCCAGCAGCTTAGGGGCGGGGTCAGCCTACAATGAGCAGTTCTTC
-	TRBV5-1	TRBJ2-1	medium-sized	CASSLGGPSYNEQFF	TGCGCCAGCAGCTTGGGTGGGCCTTCCTACAATGAGCAGTTCTTC
-	TRBV6-1	TRBJ2-3	few	CASSGQTTDTQYF	TGTGCCAGCAGCGGACAGACCACAGATACGCAGTATTTT
TRBD1	TRBV30	TRBJ2-5	many	CAWGTGRQETQYF	TGTGCCTGGGGGACAGGTCGACAAGAGACCCAGTACTTC
-	TRBV12-3/TRBV12-4	TRBJ1-4	-	CASSRTGPRNEKLFF	TGTGCCAGCAGCCGGACGGGACCACGCAATGAAAAACTGTTTTTT
TRBD2	TRBV6-1	TRBJ2-1	medium-sized	CASSARGLAGNEQFF	TGTGCCAGCAGTGCCCGGGGACTAGCGGGAAATGAGCAGTTCTTC
TRBD1	TRBV3-1	TRBJ1-5	few	CASSQALTGQGLFGFNQPQHF	TGTGCCAGCAGCCAAGCCTTGACCGGACAGGGTCTTTTTGGATTCAATCAGCCCCAGCATTTT
-	TRBV29-1	TRBJ2-7	many	CSVEVAGTSGEQYF	TGCAGCGTTGAAGTCGCAGGGACATCGGGTGAGCAGTACTTC
-	TRBV6-2/TRBV6-3	TRBJ2-1	many	CASKEGYNEQFF	TGTGCCAGCAAGGAGGGATACAATGAGCAGTTCTTC
-	TRBV2	TRBJ1-4	-	CASSGTGELFF	TGTGCCAGCAGTGGGACGGGAGAACTGTTTTTT
TRBD2	TRBV20-1	TRBJ2-7	many	CSASLLAGGEQYF	TGCAGTGCTAGTTTACTAGCGGGAGGCGAGCAGTACTTC